These 12 T cell receptor beta chains came from one sample sequenced in a study of blood T cell repertoires in COVID-19. The table came from immunoSEQ multiplex PCR; TCRdb's copy has only in-frame clones and leaves some out. The sample lists around 150,000 clones; 75% to 90% were seen once. Sequenced: peripheral blood. The origin of the receptors is a woman aged 80 or over with active or convalescent COVID-19.

The chain recombines TRBV5-4 with TRBJ2-7, with 7 positions matching TRBD1. Germline CDR1 and CDR2: SGHNT and YYREEE (reference sequence). The CDR3 has 13 amino acids. V dropped 7 bases and J dropped 6; count of bases not matched to a gene: 10. The CDR3 spells CASGRDHRGEQYF. The CDR3 coding sequence is TGTGCCAGCGGCCGAGATCACAGGGGCGAGCAGTACTTC. Supplemented by reference TRBV5-4 and TRBJ2-7, the full variable domain reads ETGVTQSPTHLIKTRGQQVTLRCSSQSGHNTVSWYQQALGQGPQFIFQYYREEENGRGNFPPRFSGLQFPNYSSELNVNALELDDSALYLCASGRDHRGEQYFGPGTRLTVT.

The gene calls are TRBV19 and TRBJ1-5, with 8 nucleotides matching TRBD1. This CDR3 comprises 18 residues. After removal of 4 bases from V and 2 bases from J, the junction contained 13 bases not matched to a gene. CDR1 is LNHDA and CDR2 is SQIVND in the germline V gene (reference sequence). CDR3 protein: CASSKVGGETGGNQPQHF. CDR3 DNA: TGTGCCAGTAGTAAGGTGGGTGGGGAGACAGGGGGCAATCAGCCCCAGCATTTT.

The chain combines TRBV7-9 with TRBJ2-2, with 9 bases aligning to TRBD1. V was clipped by 5 bases and J by 3 bases; unmatched bases: 7. The CDR3 has 16 amino acids. Germline loops: CDR1 SEHNR, CDR2 FQNEAQ (reference sequence). CDR3 DNA: TGTGCCAGCAGCCCAACAGGGGGCGACGACACCGGGGAGCTGTTTTTT. Protein: CASSPTGGDDTGELFF.

The chain has TRBV7-6 and TRBJ1-1, with D uncertain. The germline V gene encodes CDR1 SGHVS and CDR2 FNYEAQ. This CDR3 has 16 amino acids. V was pared by 1 base and J by 3 bases, with 15 bases between. CDR3 sequence reads: CASSLVGPPMDTEAFF. For the CDR3, the DNA is TGTGCCAGCAGCTTAGTGGGCCCTCCGATGGACACTGAAGCTTTCTTT.

The rearrangement links TRBV19 to TRBJ1-2; 7 bases match TRBD1. This CDR3 has 15 residues. The germline V gene has CDR1 LNHDA and CDR2 SQIVND (reference sequence). The V segment lost 5 bases and the J segment 3 bases; nucleotides outside the gene matches: 9. CDR3 residues: CASSFPGQPYYGYTF. CDR3 bases: TGTGCCAGTAGTTTTCCGGGACAGCCATACTATGGCTACACCTTC.

The DNA for the CDR3 is TGTGCCAGCACCTACAGGGGGCCTAATTCACCCCTCCACTTT. Translation gives CASTYRGPNSPLHF. The V call is TRBV27, the J call TRBJ1-6; 9 bases fit TRBD1. The CDR3 runs 14 residues. Germline CDR1 is MNHEY and CDR2 is SMNVEV (reference sequence). Unmatched junction bases numbered 4, after V lost 7 bases and J lost 6 bases.

The genes are TRBV10-3 and TRBJ1-2; D is unresolved. Germline V CDR1 and CDR2: ENHRY, SYGVKD. V lost 3 bases, J lost 0 bases, and 8 bases lay in between. There are 14 residues in the CDR3. The CDR3 sequence: CAISDGSANYGYTF. CDR3 in DNA: TGTGCCATCAGTGACGGTAGCGCTAACTATGGCTACACCTTC.

The J gene is TRBJ1-1, the V gene TRBV7-3; TRBD1 matches 8 bases. The length of the CDR3 is 15 residues. Germline V lookup: CDR1 SGHTA, CDR2 FQGTGA. With 5 bases clipped from V and 5 bases from J, the junction kept 10 bases outside the gene matches. CDR3 in DNA: TGTGCCAGCAGCCTATCTCACAGGGGGAGGACTGAAGCTTTCTTT. Its protein product is CASSLSHRGRTEAFF.

This chain uses TRBV19 with TRBJ1-1; tentative D call: TRBD1 (6 bases). V gave up 3 bases and J gave up 6 bases, with 11 bases separating them. This CDR3 region has 13 residues. Germline values: CDR1 LNHDA, CDR2 SQIVND (reference sequence). CDR3 loop: CASSILSGAEAFF. As DNA, the CDR3 is TGTGCCAGTAGTATCCTTTCAGGGGCTGAAGCTTTCTTT.

This clone was seen a handful of times. The rearrangement links TRBV19 to TRBJ1-6; tentative D call: TRBD1 (6 bases). V was trimmed by 1 base and J by 4 bases, leaving 20 bases between them. CDR1 LNHDA and CDR2 SQIVND come from the germline V gene (reference sequence). The CDR3 is 19 residues long. This CDR3 reads CASSIGTGQRTTYNSPLHF. For the CDR3, the DNA is TGTGCCAGTAGTATAGGTACAGGGCAAAGAACCACTTATAATTCACCCCTCCACTTT.

The rearrangement links TRBV6-5 to TRBJ2-7, with D possibly being TRBD1 (6 bases). Germline CDR1 MNHEY, CDR2 SVGAGI. Trimming shortened V by 0 bases and J by 0 bases, and 12 bases separated the two germline ends. This CDR3 spans 16 amino acids. This CDR3 is CASSYSTGRSSYEQYF. Here the CDR3 DNA reads TGTGCCAGCAGTTACTCAACAGGGCGCAGCTCCTACGAGCAGTACTTC.

This rearrangement joins TRBV13 to TRBJ1-1; D is uncertain. The V end lost 4 bases, the J end lost 0 bases, and 6 bases lay between the germline ends. CDR1 is PRHDT and CDR2 is FYEKMQ in the germline V gene (reference sequence). There are 13 residues in the CDR3. CDR3 residues: CASSWYMNTEAFF. In DNA, the CDR3 is TGTGCCAGCAGCTGGTACATGAACACTGAAGCTTTCTTT. Drawing the rest from reference TRBV13 and TRBJ1-1, the complete variable domain is AAGVIQSPRHLIKEKRETATLKCYPIPRHDTVYWYQQGPGQDPQFLISFYEKMQSDKGSIPDRFSAQQFSDYHSELNMSSLELGDSALYFCASSWYMNTEAFFGQGTRLTVV.